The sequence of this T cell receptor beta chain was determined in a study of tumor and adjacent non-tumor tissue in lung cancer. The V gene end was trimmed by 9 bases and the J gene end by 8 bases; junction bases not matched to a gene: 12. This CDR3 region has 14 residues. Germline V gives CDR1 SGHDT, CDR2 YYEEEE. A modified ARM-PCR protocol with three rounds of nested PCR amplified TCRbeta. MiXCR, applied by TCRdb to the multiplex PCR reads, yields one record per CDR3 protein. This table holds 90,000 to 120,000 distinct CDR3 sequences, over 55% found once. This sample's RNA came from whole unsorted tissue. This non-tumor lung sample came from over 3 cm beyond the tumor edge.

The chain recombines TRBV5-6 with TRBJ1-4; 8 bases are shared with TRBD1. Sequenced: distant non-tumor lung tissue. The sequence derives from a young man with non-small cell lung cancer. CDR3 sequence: CAISLRQGSEKLFF. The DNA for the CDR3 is TGTGCCATCAGTTTGAGACAGGGGAGCGAAAAACTGTTTTTT.